There are many counts of the clone carrying this T cell receptor beta chain. This sample was included in a study of glioma-infiltrating T cells. TCR alpha and beta CDR3 regions were amplified from RNA using iRepertoire nested multiplex PCR. TCRdb redid the calling of the multiplex PCR reads with MiXCR, one entry per CDR3 protein. This sample has around 180,000 distinct CDR3 sequences; roughly 45% occur once, and the top ten carry 5% to 5.5%. V dropped 9 bases and J dropped 3 bases, with 14 bases sitting between them. The CDR3 totals 13 residues. CDR1 and CDR2 (germline): ENHRY, SYGVKD. The clonotype comes from a human donor with low-grade glioma or glioblastoma, undergoing nonglioma brain surgery, or in good health (not recorded which). J is TRBJ1-2 and V is TRBV10-3; D is perhaps TRBD1 (5 bases). The sequencing input was glioma tissue, nonneoplastic brain tissue, or PBMCs (not recorded which). DNA of the CDR3: TGTGCCATTCGGTTGGGGCGCGACTATGGCTACACCTTC. Translated, it gives CAIRLGRDYGYTF.